The next 32 T cell receptor beta chains were all read from a single sample in a study of cytomegalovirus exposure and HLA in healthy donors. The primer mix had 60 Vbeta and 13 Jbeta primers. Clones were read by immunoSEQ multiplex PCR, and TCRdb kept only the in-frame ones, dropping some. This table holds around 140,000 clones, about four fifths found once. The sample taken for sequencing was PBMCs. The receptors were sampled from a man between 40 and 49 years old in good health and CMV-seronegative.

The J gene is TRBJ1-6, the V gene TRBV7-9, with TRBD1 identical over 8 bases. From germline, CDR1 is SEHNR and CDR2 FQNEAQ (reference sequence). The CDR3 sequence is 15 residues long. V gave up 1 base and J gave up 10 bases; unmatched junction bases: 6. Here the CDR3 DNA reads TGTGCCAGCAGCTTAGTTGGACAGGGTTTCTCACCCCTCCACTTT. The encoded protein is CASSLVGQGFSPLHF.

The rearrangement joins TRBV9 to TRBJ2-2; TRBD1 matches 7 bases. Germline values: CDR1 SGDLS, CDR2 YYNGEE. The CDR3 runs 17 residues. V lost 5 bases to trimming and J lost 2 bases; unmatched junction nucleotides: 12. The CDR3, as DNA: TGTGCCAGCAGGGGAAGAACCGGGACAGACAACACCGGGGAGCTGTTTTTT. It encodes CASRGRTGTDNTGELFF.

V and J are TRBV7-2 and TRBJ1-3; tentatively, D is TRBD1 (5 bases). Trimming shortened V by 3 bases and J by 0 bases, and 12 bases separated the two germline ends. This CDR3 has 16 residues. The germline CDR1 and CDR2 sequences are SGHTA and FQGNSA. The CDR3 region has the DNA TGTGCCAGCAGCTTCGAACAGGTGTTCTCTGGAAACACCATATATTTT. Its translation is CASSFEQVFSGNTIYF.

The V call is TRBV5-4, the J call TRBJ2-1, with D possibly TRBD1 on 5 matching bases. Germline assignment: CDR1 SGHNT and CDR2 YYREEE (reference sequence). Deletions cut 3 bases from V and 1 base from J, with 11 bases between. CDR3 length: 15 residues. CDR3 in DNA: TGTGCCAGCAGCTCAGGGATAGGGTCCTACAATGAGCAGTTCTTC. Encoded protein: CASSSGIGSYNEQFF. The variable domain in full, with the rest retrieved from reference TRBV5-4 and TRBJ2-1, is ETGVTQSPTHLIKTRGQQVTLRCSSQSGHNTVSWYQQALGQGPQFIFQYYREEENGRGNFPPRFSGLQFPNYSSELNVNALELDDSALYLCASSSGIGSYNEQFFGPGTRLTVL.

This sequence joins TRBV30 and TRBJ1-1; 8 nucleotides line up with TRBD1. V lost 5 bases to trimming and J lost 6 bases; unmatched junction nucleotides: 17. The germline CDR1 and CDR2 sequences are GTSNPN and SVGIG (reference sequence). CDR3 size: 16 residues. The CDR3 region has the DNA TGTGCCTGGCTTCACCTCAGGGGGCCGAACGGGCCTGAAGCTTTCTTT. It is translated as CAWLHLRGPNGPEAFF.

The rearrangement joins TRBV5-4 to TRBJ2-7, with TRBD1 matching over 10 bases. V gave up 3 bases and J gave up 3 bases; unmatched junction bases: 3. The germline V gene encodes CDR1 SGHNT and CDR2 YYREEE (reference sequence). CDR3 length: 14 residues. In DNA form, the CDR3 reads TGTGCCAGCAGCTCGGACAGGGGGAACTACGAGCAGTACTTC. Amino acid sequence: CASSSDRGNYEQYF.

The chain combines TRBV2 with TRBJ1-1; a possible D gene is TRBD1 (5 bases). V was trimmed by 6 bases and J by 0 bases, leaving 8 bases between them. This CDR3 spans 13 amino acids. In germline, CDR1 is SNHLY, CDR2 FYNNEI. Written as DNA, the CDR3 is TGTGCCAGCAGGGACACCCTGAACACTGAAGCTTTCTTT. Translating gives CASRDTLNTEAFF.

This clone was seen only a few times. J is TRBJ1-2 and V is TRBV28; 7 bases line up with TRBD1. This CDR3 is 13 amino acids long. With 1 base clipped from V and 4 bases from J, the junction kept 0 bases outside the gene matches. Germline CDR1 reads MDHEN; CDR2 reads SYDVKM. The CDR3 sequence is CASSLSGGYGYTF. The CDR3 bases are TGTGCCAGCAGTTTATCAGGGGGCTATGGCTACACCTTC.

In its sample, this clone was seen a few times. The chain uses TRBV6-5 and TRBJ1-3, with TRBD1 identical over 9 bases. CDR1 and CDR2 (germline): MNHEY, SVGAGI. CDR3 size: 16 residues. The V gene end was trimmed by 4 bases and the J gene end by 3 bases; junction bases not matched to a gene: 7. The CDR3 reads CASSSRDRVFGNTIYF. CDR3 DNA sequence: TGTGCCAGCAGTTCCCGGGACAGGGTCTTTGGAAACACCATATATTTT.

The genes are TRBV2 and TRBJ1-1; D possibly corresponds to TRBD1 (6 bases). The CDR3 has 13 amino acids. Germline assignment: CDR1 SNHLY and CDR2 FYNNEI. V lost 6 bases, J lost 1 base, and 9 bases lay in between. CDR3 sequence (DNA): TGTGCCAGCAGAGGACAGACGAACACTGAAGCTTTCTTT. Translated: CASRGQTNTEAFF.

The genes are TRBV5-6 and TRBJ1-2; no definite D call. The CDR3 totals 16 residues. V lost 4 bases, J lost 0 bases, and 16 bases lay in between. From germline, CDR1 is SGHDT and CDR2 YYEEEE. This CDR3 is CASSPPGRVANYGYTF. CDR3 sequence (DNA): TGTGCCAGCAGCCCCCCGGGGAGGGTGGCTAACTATGGCTACACCTTC.

On this clone: This CDR3 is also generated by other DNA sequences in the sample. This chain joins TRBV15 and TRBJ1-2; possible D gene TRBD1, 5 bases. The ends were cut back, 1 base at V and 4 bases at J, with 10 bases in the middle. The germline V gene has CDR1 LNHNV and CDR2 YYDKDF (reference sequence). The CDR3 has 14 residues. The CDR3 DNA follows: TGTGCCACCAGCAGAGGGCAAGGGGCCTATGGCTACACCTTC. Encoded protein: CATSRGQGAYGYTF.

This clone has a single count. V usage is TRBV28 and J usage is TRBJ1-6; 9 bases are a match to TRBD1. Germline CDR1 reads MDHEN; CDR2 reads SYDVKM. V gave up 6 bases and J gave up 1 base; unmatched junction bases: 7. This CDR3 contains 17 residues. Written as DNA, the CDR3 is TGTGCCAGCAGGACCCCGGGACAGGGTTCCTATAATTCACCCCTCCACTTT. Its protein is CASRTPGQGSYNSPLHF. Using reference TRBV28 and TRBJ1-6 for the parts outside the CDR3, the full variable domain is DVKVTQSSRYLVKRTGEKVFLECVQDMDHENMFWYRQDPGLGLRLIYFSYDVKMKEKGDIPEGYSVSREKKERFSLILESASTNQTSMYLCASRTPGQGSYNSPLHFGNGTRLTVT.

There are a few counts of this clone. The rearrangement links TRBV19 to TRBJ1-1; 9 bases are a match to TRBD1. This CDR3 is 15 amino acids long. Germline V lookup: CDR1 LNHDA, CDR2 SQIVND (reference sequence). Unmatched junction bases numbered 9, after V lost 7 bases and J lost 3 bases. The CDR3 reads CASISPGTGHTEAFF. The DNA of the CDR3 is TGTGCCAGTATAAGCCCCGGGACAGGGCACACTGAAGCTTTCTTT.

This clone was seen more than once but under ten times. V is TRBV2 and J is TRBJ1-4; D might be TRBD1 (6 bases). The CDR3 runs to 13 residues. V was clipped by 6 bases and J by 11 bases, with 16 bases between them. Germline CDR1 is SNHLY and CDR2 is FYNNEI. The DNA for the CDR3 is TGTGCCAGCAGAGGGGGTCCCGAACAGAAACTGTTTTTT. The encoded protein is CASRGGPEQKLFF.

The chain combines TRBV14 with TRBJ1-2; possibly TRBD1 for D (5 bases). There are 13 residues in the CDR3. Per the germline V gene, CDR1 is SGHDN and CDR2 is FVKESK. Deletions cut 4 bases from V and 4 bases from J, with 10 bases between. The CDR3 region is CASSPQGGYGYTF. Here the CDR3 DNA reads TGTGCCAGCAGCCCCCAGGGTGGCTATGGCTACACCTTC.

J is TRBJ2-3 and V is TRBV7-9, with D possibly TRBD1 on 6 matching bases. Trimming took off 5 bases at V and 2 bases at J, with 14 bases between the two ends. The CDR3 contains 15 residues. Germline CDR1 is SEHNR and CDR2 is FQNEAQ (reference sequence). CDR3 protein: CASSARDTSTDTQYF. The CDR3 DNA reads as TGTGCCAGCAGCGCCCGGGACACTTCCACAGATACGCAGTATTTT.

The V call is TRBV19, the J call TRBJ1-1; tentatively, D is TRBD1 (6 bases). From germline, CDR1 is LNHDA and CDR2 SQIVND (reference sequence). V lost 6 bases to trimming and J lost 0 bases, with 11 bases between them. This CDR3 is built from 14 residues. CDR3 nucleotide sequence: TGTGCCAGTAGGGGGACATACATGAACACTGAAGCTTTCTTT. It codes for CASRGTYMNTEAFF. The entire variable domain, with the rest obtained from reference TRBV19 and TRBJ1-1, is as follows: DGGITQSPKYLFRKEGQNVTLSCEQNLNHDAMYWYRQDPGQGLRLIYYSQIVNDFQKGDIAEGYSVSREKKESFPLTVTSAQKNPTAFYLCASRGTYMNTEAFFGQGTRLTVV.

This chain uses TRBV6-4 with TRBJ2-1; 11 bases fit TRBD2. This CDR3 spans 15 amino acids. CDR1 and CDR2 (germline): MRHNA, SNTAGT. V shed 6 bases, J shed 8 bases, and the junction held 9 bases outside the gene matches. The CDR3 protein is CASRLAGARGYEQFF. DNA of the CDR3: TGTGCCAGCAGACTAGCGGGGGCTAGGGGCTATGAGCAGTTCTTC.

V gene TRBV5-5 combines with J gene TRBJ2-7, with D uncertain. The length of the CDR3 is 14 residues. Germline V gene sequence: CDR1 SGHKS, CDR2 YYEKEE (reference sequence). V lost 4 bases to trimming and J lost 1 base, with 12 bases between them. The CDR3 protein is CASSPKSLSYEQYF. In DNA, the CDR3 is TGTGCCAGCAGCCCTAAGAGTCTTTCCTACGAGCAGTACTTC.

This clone was seen more than once but under ten times. V gene TRBV2 combines with J gene TRBJ2-3; tentative D call: TRBD2 (6 bases). The CDR3 runs to 15 residues. Germline CDR1 SNHLY, CDR2 FYNNEI. With 4 bases removed from V and 2 bases from J, the gap between germline ends came to 13 bases. The CDR3 DNA reads TGTGCCAGCAGTGGCTCCGGGACTCACACAGATACGCAGTATTTT. Its translation is CASSGSGTHTDTQYF.

This clone turned up a few times. The chain has TRBV30 and TRBJ1-5; 10 nucleotides line up with TRBD1. Per the germline V gene, CDR1 is GTSNPN and CDR2 is SVGIG (reference sequence). V trimming: 5 bases; J trimming: 6 bases; junction bases outside the gene matches: 7. The CDR3 loop spans 14 amino acids. DNA of the CDR3: TGTGCCTGGCAAGGACAGGGGGGCAGTCAGCCCCAGCATTTT. Its translation is CAWQGQGGSQPQHF. The full variable domain, with the rest looked up from reference TRBV30 and TRBJ1-5, is SQTIHQWPATLVQPVGSPLSLECTVEGTSNPNLYWYRQAAGRGLQLLFYSVGIGQISSEVPQNLSASRPQDRQFILSSKKLLLSDSGFYLCAWQGQGGSQPQHFGDGTRLSIL.

The gene calls are TRBV27 and TRBJ1-5; 8 nucleotides line up with TRBD1. J gave up 4 bases and V 1 base, and 6 bases lay outside the gene matches. The CDR3 runs to 16 residues. Germline CDR1 is MNHEY and CDR2 is SMNVEV (reference sequence). The CDR3 DNA is TGTGCCAGCAGTTTATTTCGCGGACAGGGTAATCAGCCCCAGCATTTT. Its protein is CASSLFRGQGNQPQHF.

This clone came up once. The rearrangement joins TRBV11-2 to TRBJ1-1; no reliable D call. Germline CDR1 and CDR2: SGHAT and FQNNGV. Deletions cut 0 bases from V and 0 bases from J, with 8 bases between. The CDR3 spans 15 residues. CDR3 nucleotides: TGTGCCAGCAGCTTAGAGGCGGCGATGAACACTGAAGCTTTCTTT. It is translated as CASSLEAAMNTEAFF.

This chain connects TRBV6-5 to TRBJ1-5; TRBD1 matches 10 bases. Germline V gives CDR1 MNHEY, CDR2 SVGAGI. CDR3 length equals 14 residues. Trimming at V came to 6 bases and at J to 7 bases, leaving 6 bases not matched to a gene. The CDR3 DNA follows: TGTGCCAGCAGGGGACAGGGGAGTTCACAGCCCCAGCATTTT. It specifies CASRGQGSSQPQHF.

The V gene is TRBV30, the J gene TRBJ1-5, with D unresolved. V was shortened by 2 bases and J by 5 bases, with 16 bases between the two germline ends. The CDR3 runs 15 residues. Germline V gene sequence: CDR1 GTSNPN, CDR2 SVGIG (reference sequence). In DNA form, the CDR3 reads TGTGCCTGGAGTCTCGGACCGGGAGGGTATCAGCCCCAGCATTTT. Its translation: CAWSLGPGGYQPQHF.

This chain connects TRBV27 to TRBJ1-2; 8 bases line up with TRBD1. Trimming took 6 bases from V and 1 from J; bases not matched to a gene: 13. CDR3 length equals 17 residues. The germline gives CDR1 MNHEY, CDR2 SMNVEV (reference sequence). The CDR3 protein is CASSLEHRTGINYGYTF. CDR3 coding DNA: TGTGCCAGCAGCTTAGAACACAGGACAGGGATTAACTATGGCTACACCTTC.

Note on this clone: Other DNA sequences in this specimen translate into the identical CDR3. The chain carries TRBV5-1 and TRBJ2-7; 8 nucleotides align to TRBD1. This CDR3 has 13 residues. CDR1 and CDR2 (germline): SGHRS, YFSETQ. The junction had 0 bases not matched to a gene; V was cut back by 0 bases and J by 4 bases. The CDR3 DNA sequence: TGCGCCAGCAGCTTGGACAGGGGGTACGAGCAGTACTTC. It specifies CASSLDRGYEQYF.

The chain recombines TRBV6-5 with TRBJ1-1, with TRBD1 as a possible D gene (5 bases). The CDR3 is 13 residues long. Trimming took off 5 bases at V and 4 bases at J, with 11 bases between the two ends. Germline CDR1 and CDR2: MNHEY and SVGAGI. The CDR3 protein is CASSGSGGTEAFF. CDR3 nucleotide sequence: TGTGCCAGCAGTGGCTCGGGGGGCACTGAAGCTTTCTTT.

This sequence joins TRBV6-5 and TRBJ2-1; D call uncertain. The CDR3 runs 14 residues. V gave up 2 bases and J gave up 6 bases, with 11 bases separating them. Per the germline V gene, CDR1 is MNHEY and CDR2 is SVGAGI. CDR3 protein: CASSYRPRVNEQFF. In DNA form, the CDR3 reads TGTGCCAGCAGTTACCGGCCTCGGGTCAATGAGCAGTTCTTC.

This clone was counted once. This sequence joins TRBV7-2 and TRBJ1-1, with unresolved D. Germline loops: CDR1 SGHTA, CDR2 FQGNSA. The CDR3 spans 15 residues. V lost 5 bases, J lost 1 base, and 14 bases lay in between. The CDR3 bases are TGTGCCAGCAGCCCAACGAGTTCCGGGAACACTGAAGCTTTCTTT. Translated: CASSPTSSGNTEAFF. Looking up the rest from reference TRBV7-2 and TRBJ1-1 gives the full variable domain: GAGVSQSPSNKVTEKGKDVELRCDPISGHTALYWYRQSLGQGLEFLIYFQGNSAPDKSGLPSDRFSAERTGGSVSTLTIQRTQQEDSAVYLCASSPTSSGNTEAFFGQGTRLTVV.

This chain connects TRBV11-2 to TRBJ1-3, with D possibly being TRBD1 (6 bases). Trimming stripped 3 bases from V and 3 bases from J, with 9 bases between. CDR1 and CDR2 from the germline V gene are SGHAT and FQNNGV. The CDR3 runs to 14 residues. CDR3 loop: CASSFGQSGNTIYF. In nucleotides, the CDR3 is TGTGCCAGCAGCTTTGGACAGAGTGGAAACACCATATATTTT.